The present T cell receptor (beta chain) was sequenced within a study of immune evolution from preneoplasia to lung adenocarcinoma (dated by TCRdb to the early 2020s). For context, the study as a whole: HLA loss of heterozygosity was observed in approximately 7%, 15% and 30% of AIS, MIA and ADC lesions, respectively, and was not observed in any AAH lesions. The study combined immune gene expression, TCR sequencing and multiplex immunofluorescence to profile immune contexture across lung adenocarcinoma precursors and invasive adenocarcinoma. Resected precursor lesions (AAH, AIS, MIA) and invasive adenocarcinomas were each compared against paired morphologically normal lung tissue. Sample size was based on specimen availability rather than a prior power calculation. Whole exome sequencing and methylation data from the same cohort of nodules were integrated with the immune data. In total, the cohort included approximately 53 patients with pulmonary nodules, all of whom underwent surgical resection. TCR sequencing data were obtained from approximately 50 patients. According to the study, around 99 samples were used for TCR sequencing. POLYSOLVER was used to infer Class I HLA alleles from exome data, while LOHHLA was used to detect allele-specific HLA loss. Points the paper makes about the study in general: Normal lung had the highest top T cell clone frequencies, which appeared to decline progressively from AAH through AIS, MIA and invasive adenocarcinoma. Because every patient came from Japan and China, how well the results apply to Western populations was uncertain. Clonality was highest in normal lung, while later-stage lesions appeared to show lower clonality but higher T cell density and diversity. The findings rested on association rather than direct causation, and larger cohorts with long-term follow-up and longitudinal biopsies were considered necessary. T cell clonality was highest in KRAS-mutant nodules compared with EGFR-mutant or double wild-type lesions.

The germline V gene (reference sequence) supplies CDR1 DFQATT and CDR2 SNEGSKA. V is shortened by 6 bases, J by 7 bases, and the region joining them spans 9 bases. There are 10 amino acids in the CDR3, from cysteine to phenylalanine inclusive. The read is trimmed to its CDR3 DNA, 30 bases read in frame from base 1. Between the mid-2010s and the late 2010s, the patients underwent resection in either Japan or China. Histologic diagnosis of each case was confirmed independently by two lung cancer pathologists on H&E slides. Premalignant or tumor cells were enriched for nucleic acid extraction by macro-dissection performed after pathologic assessment. FFPE tissue was used for DNA isolation with the AllPrep DNA/RNA FFPE Kit. The immunoSEQ hsTCRbeta Kit was used to sequence TCR beta CDR3 regions from DNA. Turning to the authors' computational methods: TCR sequencing data were analysed with the ImmunoSEQ Analyzer. T cell clonality was defined as 1 minus Pielou's evenness, calculated on productive rearrangements. The inverse Simpson index, applied to productive templates, was used to measure T cell diversity. T cell density was defined as TCR beta template counts normalized to usable DNA, with usable DNA estimated by amplification and sequencing of housekeeping genes. Two-sided Kruskal-Wallis tests were used to compare TCR metrics between histologic stages. Entries here come from immuneACCESS through TCRdb and include only in-frame sequences with V and J called. Some clones fail to appear in such tables; in the studies checked, an unresolved V gene covers under half of the shortfall, and the cause of the remainder is unknown. That table gives V, J and clone size, and the DNA gave D and trimming. In all, the sample holds roughly 1,800 clones, and approximately 80% of those were seen once. Of the sample, 16% is held by the ten largest clones.

This clone has only one observation. The clone's antigen remains unknown. It has no much larger one-base neighbor in the sample; base qualities were not kept. The chain employs TRBV20-1 and TRBJ2-5; no confident D gene assignment can be made. The clonotype was recovered from a person between 70 and 80 years old with lung adenocarcinoma. The sequenced sample consisted of FFPE atypical adenomatous hyperplasia tissue from the lung. This sample's cell subset or site label indicates: atypical adenomatous hyperplasia (AAH), lung preneoplasia. The sequence in DNA is TGCAGTGCCCATAGTGTGACCCAGTACTTC. Its amino acids are CSAHSVTQYF.